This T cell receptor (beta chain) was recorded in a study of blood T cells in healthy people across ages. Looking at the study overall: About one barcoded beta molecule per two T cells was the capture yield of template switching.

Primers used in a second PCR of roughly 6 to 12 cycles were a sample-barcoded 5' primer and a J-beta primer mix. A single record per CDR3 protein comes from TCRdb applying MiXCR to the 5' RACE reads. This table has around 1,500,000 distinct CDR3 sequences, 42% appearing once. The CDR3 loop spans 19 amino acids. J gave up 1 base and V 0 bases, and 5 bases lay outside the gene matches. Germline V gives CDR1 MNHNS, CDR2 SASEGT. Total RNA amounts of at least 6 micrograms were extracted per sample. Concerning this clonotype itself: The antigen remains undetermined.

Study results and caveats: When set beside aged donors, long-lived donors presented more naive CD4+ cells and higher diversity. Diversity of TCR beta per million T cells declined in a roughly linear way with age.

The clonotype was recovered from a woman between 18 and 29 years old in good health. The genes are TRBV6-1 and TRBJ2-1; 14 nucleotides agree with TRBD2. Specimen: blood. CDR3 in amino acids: CASSEAGTSGSPSYNEQFF. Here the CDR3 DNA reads TGTGCCAGCAGTGAAGCGGGGACTAGCGGGAGCCCGTCCTACAATGAGCAGTTCTTC.